Given below is one TCR beta chain in context. Its matching antigen is unknown. Generated by immunoSEQ multiplex PCR, the TCRdb table keeps only in-frame clones and is missing some. This sample yields fewer than 130,000 clones, of which 90% to 95% are seen a single time; around 2% belongs to the top ten. This sample stems from a study of T cell responses to AZD1222 COVID-19 vaccine. Study-level findings and limits: Once two AZD1222 doses were given, Spike-specific TCR breadth and depth went up. Only after the peak T cell response were repertoires sampled.

This receptor was identified in an adult in good health. The sample consisted of peripheral blood, taken on day 0 of AZD1222 vaccination.

Here the CDR3 DNA reads TGTGCCAGCAGTTCGTCGACAAAAGGCGTCACTGAAGCTTTCTTT. Translation gives CASSSSTKGVTEAFF. The chain joins TRBV28 to TRBJ1-1; the D is unclear. Trimming removed 4 bases at V and 4 bases at J, with 16 bases between. CDR3 length: 15 residues. CDR1 is MDHEN, CDR2 SYDVKM, per germline.